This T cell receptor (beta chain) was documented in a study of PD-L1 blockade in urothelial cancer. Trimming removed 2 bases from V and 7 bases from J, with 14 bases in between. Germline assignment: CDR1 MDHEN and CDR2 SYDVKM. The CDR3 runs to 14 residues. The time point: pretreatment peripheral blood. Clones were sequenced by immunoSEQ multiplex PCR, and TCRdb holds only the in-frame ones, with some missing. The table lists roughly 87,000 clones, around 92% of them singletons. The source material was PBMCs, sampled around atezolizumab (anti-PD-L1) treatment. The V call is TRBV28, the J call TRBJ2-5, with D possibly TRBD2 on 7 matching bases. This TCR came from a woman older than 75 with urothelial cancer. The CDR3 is CASSLLGGGGTQYF. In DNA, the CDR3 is TGTGCCAGCAGTTTACTGGGGGGCGGGGGGACCCAGTACTTC.